What follows is one T cell receptor (beta chain) and its context. The target antigen is unknown. TCRdb reprocessed the reads with MiXCR, giving one entry per CDR3 protein. Counted here are just under 500,000 distinct CDR3 sequences, around a third occurring once; the ten biggest clones make up roughly a sixth. The record originates from a study of T cell repertoires in cytomegalovirus infection. General study results and limits: Cumulative public TCR beta family frequency identified carriers of CMV plus the relevant HLA.

The CDR3 covers 15 residues. Germline lookup yields CDR1 SGDLS and CDR2 YYNGEE. The junction had 8 bases not matched to a gene; V was cut back by 6 bases and J by 2 bases. The chain links TRBV9 to TRBJ2-1, with 7 bases aligning to TRBD2. Sample: cultured PBMCs, taken from culture after CMV antigen stimulation. This receptor was identified in a human donor in good health (CMV status not recorded). Some clones in this sample may be carry-over from other donors' samples. The CDR3 spells CASTRSGGAYNEQFF. The CDR3 region has the DNA TGTGCCAGCACCCGTTCGGGGGGAGCCTACAATGAGCAGTTCTTC.